This TCR beta chain was profiled in a study of beta chain features in type 1 diabetes. Overall study: What patients shared with healthy donors was a similar profile of age, gender and cell yields.

The entirety of the isolated RNA underwent reverse transcription, so expressed TCRB transcripts were sequenced. Sequenced by immunoSEQ multiplex PCR; TCRdb stores in-frame clones only, minus some. The table lists about 400,000 clones, about 12% of them singletons. The V gene's germline CDR1 is SGHDN and CDR2 FVKESK. Trimming cost V 4 bases and J 3 bases, with 9 bases left between them. The CDR3 has 14 residues. Findings and limits, study-wide: Shorter TCRB CDR3s, moderately but significantly so, marked every one of the four CD4+ subsets in Type 1 diabetes patients.

This clone was picked up a small number of times. Its specificity is unknown. V is TRBV14 and J is TRBJ2-2; D is possibly TRBD2 (5 bases). Sequencing was done on a sample of naive CD4+ T cells from blood. The sequence was collected from a woman younger than 30 with type 1 diabetes. As DNA, the CDR3 is TGTGCCAGCAGCCGGGAGCGGTACACCGGGGAGCTGTTTTTT. It encodes CASSRERYTGELFF.